The rows below give T cell receptor beta chains drawn from one sample of a study of persistence of HIV-infected CD4 T cells. These receptors lack a known antigen. Measured with immunoSEQ multiplex PCR; TCRdb has only the in-frame clones, and not every one. This table holds around 40,000 clones, roughly 90% found once. Sequences were derived from CD4+ T cells sorted from PBMCs after 18-hour stimulation, sampled from a patient who received antiretroviral therapy. The receptors originated from an adult man with HIV who was CMV-seropositive. CDR3s include the opening cysteine and the closing phenylalanine or tryptophan. The D gene is left open where the match is weak. Clone size is shown for a subset of rows, as once, few, many or a class of expanded clone.

d_gene: NA; abundance: NA; j_gene: TRBJ1-1; v_gene: TRBV27; CDR3aa: CASSLRDLNTEAFF; CDR3nt: TGTGCCAGCAGTTTACGGGATCTGAACACTGAAGCTTTCTTT
d_gene: TRBD1; abundance: NA; j_gene: TRBJ1-6; v_gene: TRBV6-5; CDR3aa: CASTIDRGHSPLHF; CDR3nt: TGTGCCAGCACCATCGACAGGGGCCATTCACCCCTCCACTTT
d_gene: NA; abundance: NA; j_gene: TRBJ2-7; v_gene: TRBV28; CDR3aa: CASSSPGVRYEQYF; CDR3nt: TGTGCCAGCAGTTCCCCCGGGGTGAGGTACGAGCAGTACTTC
d_gene: TRBD1; abundance: NA; j_gene: TRBJ2-7; v_gene: TRBV5-5; CDR3aa: CASSFRTGASYEQYF; CDR3nt: TGTGCCAGCAGCTTCAGGACAGGGGCCTCCTACGAGCAGTACTTC
d_gene: TRBD1; abundance: NA; j_gene: TRBJ1-3; v_gene: TRBV5-1; CDR3aa: CASSRTGLSSGNTIYF; CDR3nt: TGCGCCAGCAGCCGGACAGGGCTTAGCTCGGGAAACACCATATATTTT
d_gene: NA; abundance: NA; j_gene: TRBJ2-4; v_gene: TRBV20-1; CDR3aa: CSVLAKNIQYF; CDR3nt: TGCAGTGTCTTAGCCAAAAACATTCAGTACTTC
d_gene: NA; abundance: NA; j_gene: TRBJ1-5; v_gene: TRBV6-5; CDR3aa: CASSADGSNQPQHF; CDR3nt: TGTGCCAGCAGCGCGGACGGGAGCAATCAGCCCCAGCATTTT
d_gene: NA; abundance: NA; j_gene: TRBJ1-1; v_gene: TRBV28; CDR3aa: CASSPHDRLNTEAFF; CDR3nt: TGTGCCAGCAGTCCCCACGACAGGTTGAACACTGAAGCTTTCTTT
d_gene: NA; abundance: NA; j_gene: TRBJ2-7; v_gene: TRBV5-6; CDR3aa: CASSLDYEQYF; CDR3nt: TGTGCCAGCAGCTTGGACTACGAGCAGTACTTC
d_gene: NA; abundance: NA; j_gene: TRBJ1-1; v_gene: TRBV5-4; CDR3aa: CASSLVARDTEAFF; CDR3nt: TGTGCCAGCAGCTTGGTTGCCAGGGACACTGAAGCTTTCTTT
d_gene: NA; abundance: NA; j_gene: TRBJ1-1; v_gene: TRBV9; CDR3aa: CASSSHQKGTEAFF; CDR3nt: TGTGCCAGCAGCTCACACCAGAAGGGGACTGAAGCTTTCTTT
d_gene: TRBD1; abundance: NA; j_gene: TRBJ1-1; v_gene: TRBV6-5; CDR3aa: CASSGQGAVGTEAFF; CDR3nt: TGTGCCAGCTCCGGACAGGGGGCGGTTGGCACTGAAGCTTTCTTT
d_gene: NA; abundance: NA; j_gene: TRBJ2-7; v_gene: TRBV7-9; CDR3aa: CASSLRPTGEQYF; CDR3nt: TGTGCCAGCAGCTTACGCCCTACCGGCGAGCAGTACTTC
d_gene: NA; abundance: NA; j_gene: TRBJ1-2; v_gene: TRBV2; CDR3aa: CASSEQANTLTF; CDR3nt: TGTGCCAGCAGTGAACAGGCGAACACCCTCACCTTC
d_gene: NA; abundance: few; j_gene: TRBJ1-2; v_gene: TRBV6-2/TRBV6-3; CDR3aa: CASSYSGQQIYGYTF; CDR3nt: TGTGCCAGCAGTTACTCAGGACAGCAAATCTATGGCTACACCTTC
d_gene: NA; abundance: NA; j_gene: TRBJ2-1; v_gene: TRBV14; CDR3aa: CASSPITPVGVKFF; CDR3nt: TGTGCCAGCAGCCCCATAACGCCGGTGGGTGTAAAGTTCTTC
d_gene: NA; abundance: NA; j_gene: TRBJ1-1; v_gene: TRBV5-5; CDR3aa: CASSLVGRATEAFF; CDR3nt: TGTGCCAGCAGCTTGGTGGGCAGGGCGACTGAAGCTTTCTTT
d_gene: TRBD1; abundance: few; j_gene: TRBJ1-1; v_gene: TRBV18; CDR3aa: CASSPGRGGTEAFF; CDR3nt: TGTGCCAGCTCACCCGGCAGGGGGGGCACTGAAGCTTTCTTT
d_gene: TRBD1; abundance: NA; j_gene: TRBJ1-1; v_gene: TRBV2; CDR3aa: CASTGTGFYTEAFF; CDR3nt: TGTGCCAGCACCGGGACAGGGTTTTACACTGAAGCTTTCTTT
d_gene: TRBD1; abundance: NA; j_gene: TRBJ1-6; v_gene: TRBV18; CDR3aa: CASSPSSGTGGNSPLHF; CDR3nt: TGTGCCAGCTCACCAAGTTCCGGGACAGGGGGGAATTCACCCCTCCACTTT
d_gene: TRBD1; abundance: NA; j_gene: TRBJ1-2; v_gene: TRBV6-5; CDR3aa: CASSYWDRGDYGYTF; CDR3nt: TGTGCCAGCAGTTATTGGGACAGGGGGGACTATGGCTACACCTTC
d_gene: NA; abundance: NA; j_gene: TRBJ1-5; v_gene: TRBV10-3; CDR3aa: CAISEGNQPQHF; CDR3nt: TGTGCCATCAGTGAGGGCAATCAGCCCCAGCATTTT
d_gene: TRBD1; abundance: NA; j_gene: TRBJ2-4; v_gene: TRBV14; CDR3aa: CASSHRQGNIQYF; CDR3nt: TGTGCCAGCAGCCACCGACAGGGGAACATTCAGTACTTC
d_gene: NA; abundance: NA; j_gene: TRBJ1-5; v_gene: TRBV19; CDR3aa: CASSITAPNSNQPQHF; CDR3nt: TGTGCCAGTAGTATAACAGCCCCTAACAGCAATCAGCCCCAGCATTTT
d_gene: TRBD1; abundance: NA; j_gene: TRBJ2-7; v_gene: TRBV28; CDR3aa: CASNHAGTGGKNEQYF; CDR3nt: TGTGCCAGCAATCACGCCGGGACAGGGGGCAAAAACGAGCAGTACTTC
d_gene: TRBD1; abundance: NA; j_gene: TRBJ2-3; v_gene: TRBV5-1; CDR3aa: CASSFGGQVRGTDTQYF; CDR3nt: TGCGCCAGCAGCTTCGGGGGACAGGTTCGGGGCACAGATACGCAGTATTTT
d_gene: NA; abundance: NA; j_gene: TRBJ1-6; v_gene: TRBV2; CDR3aa: CASRQGNSPLHF; CDR3nt: TGTGCCAGCAGACAGGGAAATTCACCCCTCCACTTT
d_gene: NA; abundance: NA; j_gene: TRBJ2-2; v_gene: TRBV9; CDR3aa: CASSVSGQNTGELFF; CDR3nt: TGTGCCAGCAGCGTCTCGGGACAGAACACCGGGGAGCTGTTTTTT
d_gene: NA; abundance: NA; j_gene: TRBJ2-3; v_gene: TRBV28; CDR3aa: CASSFRVSVTQYF; CDR3nt: TGTGCCAGCAGTTTCAGGGTGTCAGTTACGCAGTATTTT